Presented here are 18 T cell receptor beta chains from one specimen sequenced in a study of shared clonotypes between healthy human individuals. Here immunoSEQ multiplex PCR was the method, and the copy in TCRdb shows in-frame clones only, minus some. The table shows about 640,000 clones, with more than 70% occurring only once. The sample taken for sequencing was memory CD4+ T cells sorted from blood. Noted subset: CD45RA-negative fraction. The receptors here all came from a woman younger than 45 in good health.

The genes are TRBV11-2 and TRBJ2-5; TRBD1 agrees at 9 bases. The CDR3 totals 17 residues. CDR1 is SGHAT and CDR2 is FQNNGV in the germline V gene. The V and J ends lost 4 bases and 4 bases, in that order; junction bases with no gene match: 13. The CDR3 protein is CASSSNTQQGAGETQYF. As DNA, the CDR3 is TGTGCCAGCAGCTCAAACACTCAACAGGGGGCCGGAGAGACCCAGTACTTC. Complete variable domain (other parts from reference TRBV11-2 and TRBJ2-5): EAGVAQSPRYKIIEKRQSVAFWCNPISGHATLYWYQQILGQGPKLLIQFQNNGVVDDSQLPKDRFSAERLKGVDSTLKIQPAKLEDSAVYLCASSSNTQQGAGETQYFGPGTRLLVL.

The J gene is TRBJ2-1, the V gene TRBV15; perhaps TRBD2 as D (6 bases). CDR1 LNHNV and CDR2 YYDKDF come from the germline V gene (reference sequence). V was pared by 1 base and J by 3 bases, with 13 bases between. CDR3 length equals 16 residues. The CDR3 protein is CATSRGGVAFYNEQFF. The DNA for the CDR3 is TGTGCCACCAGCAGAGGGGGGGTGGCCTTCTACAATGAGCAGTTCTTC.

This rearrangement joins TRBV7-9 to TRBJ2-5; TRBD2 is a possible D gene (6 bases). Germline V gene lookup returns CDR1 SEHNR and CDR2 FQNEAQ (reference sequence). The CDR3 is 14 residues long. Trimming removed 4 bases from V and 5 bases from J, with 14 bases in between. This CDR3 is CASSSGLPWETQYF. The CDR3 DNA reads TGTGCCAGCAGCTCGGGACTGCCTTGGGAGACCCAGTACTTC.

The rearrangement joins TRBV6-1 to TRBJ1-2; no clear D. V lost 5 bases to trimming and J lost 3 bases, with 7 bases between them. The CDR3 runs 12 residues. Germline V lookup: CDR1 MNHNS, CDR2 SASEGT. CDR3 sequence (DNA): TGTGCCAGCAGTCCAACGGACTATGGCTACACCTTC. Its translation is CASSPTDYGYTF.

This chain links TRBV6-4 with TRBJ2-5; no clear D. The J call may be wrong; the DNA end is better matched by TRBJ2-7. This CDR3 region has 11 residues. The V gene's germline CDR1 is MRHNA and CDR2 SNTAGT. CDR3 region: CARTETYEQYF. CDR3 nucleotide sequence: TGTGCCAGGACGGAAACCTACGAGCAGTACTTC.

The J gene is TRBJ2-7, the V gene TRBV10-3, with 8 bases identical to TRBD2. The CDR3 has 14 residues. Trimming at V came to 0 bases and at J to 6 bases, leaving 4 bases not matched to a gene. Per the germline V gene, CDR1 is ENHRY and CDR2 is SYGVKD. CDR3 sequence (DNA): TGTGCCATCAGTGAGTCGGGCGGGAGGTTCGAGCAGTACTTC. Encoded protein: CAISESGGRFEQYF.

The rearrangement uses TRBV2 and TRBJ2-7; 14 nucleotides line up with TRBD2. Germline V gives CDR1 SNHLY, CDR2 FYNNEI. V shed 6 bases and J 6 bases; nucleotides not matched to a gene: 4. The CDR3 totals 14 residues. CDR3 in DNA: TGTGCCAGCAGGGCGGGACTAGCGGGAGTCGAGCAGTACTTC. Translated: CASRAGLAGVEQYF.

V gene TRBV30 combines with J gene TRBJ2-3; D gene unclear. Germline values: CDR1 GTSNPN, CDR2 SVGIG (reference sequence). There are 12 residues in the CDR3. The ends were cut back, 2 bases at V and 2 bases at J, with 5 bases in the middle. The CDR3 here is CAWSPTTDTQYF. CDR3 sequence (DNA): TGTGCCTGGAGTCCGACCACAGATACGCAGTATTTT.

The chain combines TRBV5-4 with TRBJ2-3, with D perhaps being TRBD1 or TRBD2 (5 bases each). Germline loops: CDR1 SGHNT, CDR2 YYREEE (reference sequence). The ends were cut back, 7 bases at V and 0 bases at J, with 15 bases in the middle. The CDR3 length is 15 residues. The CDR3 DNA reads TGTGCCAGCCGTAATGGGGGTTCTAGCACAGATACGCAGTATTTT. Translating it yields CASRNGGSSTDTQYF.

The gene calls are TRBV7-9 and TRBJ1-3, with D perhaps TRBD1 (6 bases). The germline V gene encodes CDR1 SEHNR and CDR2 FQNEAQ (reference sequence). Trimming cost V 1 base and J 0 bases, with 19 bases left between them. This CDR3 contains 19 residues. In DNA, the CDR3 is TGTGCCAGCAGCTTAGTCCGGGACACCGTTAAAGACTCTGGAAACACCATATATTTT. It yields the protein CASSLVRDTVKDSGNTIYF.

This sequence joins TRBV28 and TRBJ1-3; the D is unclear. This CDR3 contains 16 residues. Germline V gene lookup returns CDR1 MDHEN and CDR2 SYDVKM. Deletions cut 2 bases from V and 0 bases from J, with 11 bases between. CDR3 DNA sequence: TGTGCCAGCAGTTTAGGAGGAGGGAGCTCTGGAAACACCATATATTTT. Translating it yields CASSLGGGSSGNTIYF.

This chain uses TRBV10-3 with TRBJ2-1; D is unclear. The CDR3 extends over 13 amino acids. Germline CDR1 is ENHRY and CDR2 is SYGVKD. The ends were cut back, 5 bases at V and 5 bases at J, with 10 bases in the middle. CDR3 region: CAISPLSDNEQFF. The CDR3 DNA follows: TGTGCCATCAGTCCCCTTTCGGACAATGAGCAGTTCTTC.

This clone was seen once. This chain uses TRBV28 with TRBJ1-5; D ambiguous. Looked up from germline, CDR1 is MDHEN and CDR2 is SYDVKM. The CDR3 extends over 13 amino acids. V was pared by 6 bases and J by 4 bases, with 10 bases between. The CDR3 spells CASRDGSNQPQHF. The CDR3 DNA reads as TGTGCCAGCAGGGACGGCTCGAATCAGCCCCAGCATTTT.

The chain couples TRBV11-2 to TRBJ2-1, with 15 bases fitting TRBD2. Germline V gene sequence: CDR1 SGHAT, CDR2 FQNNGV. This CDR3 is 14 amino acids long. Trimming took 6 bases from V and 9 from J; bases not matched to a gene: 3. CDR3 coding DNA: TGTGCCAGCAGGGGACTAGCGGGAGGTAGTGAGCAGTTCTTC. As protein: CASRGLAGGSEQFF.

This clone was observed a few times. This sequence joins TRBV30 and TRBJ2-7; tentative D call: TRBD2 (6 bases). This CDR3 comprises 13 residues. V lost 1 base and J 3 bases, leaving 10 bases between the germline ends. Germline V gene data show CDR1 as GTSNPN and CDR2 as SVGIG (reference sequence). CDR3 in DNA: TGTGCCTGGAGTGAAGGCGGGAACTACGAGCAGTACTTC. It yields the protein CAWSEGGNYEQYF.

This clone was counted a single time. The chain has TRBV27 and TRBJ2-5; tentatively, D is TRBD2 (5 bases). With the DNA end fitting TRBJ2-7 better, the J assignment may be wrong. This CDR3 is built from 14 residues. The V gene's germline CDR1 is MNHEY and CDR2 SMNVEV (reference sequence). The CDR3 is CASSPTRRTYEQYF. The CDR3, as DNA: TGTGCCAGCAGTCCCACTAGGAGAACCTACGAGCAGTACTTC.

This chain links TRBV6-5 with TRBJ2-7; TRBD1 matches 8 bases. Germline CDR1 reads MNHEY; CDR2 reads SVGAGI. V lost 6 bases and J lost 0; bases outside the gene matches: 7. This CDR3 has 15 residues. The CDR3 nucleotides are TGTGCCAGCAGGGGGACAGGAGGGAGCTCCTACGAGCAGTACTTC. Residues: CASRGTGGSSYEQYF.

This chain joins TRBV5-1 and TRBJ2-4; TRBD1 agrees at 8 bases. The length of the CDR3 is 16 residues. Per the germline V gene, CDR1 is SGHRS and CDR2 is YFSETQ. V was clipped by 4 bases and J by 6 bases; unmatched bases: 12. Here the CDR3 DNA reads TGCGCCAGCAGCCGGTCCCGGACAGGGCCGGCAAACATTCAGTACTTC. Translated, it gives CASSRSRTGPANIQYF.